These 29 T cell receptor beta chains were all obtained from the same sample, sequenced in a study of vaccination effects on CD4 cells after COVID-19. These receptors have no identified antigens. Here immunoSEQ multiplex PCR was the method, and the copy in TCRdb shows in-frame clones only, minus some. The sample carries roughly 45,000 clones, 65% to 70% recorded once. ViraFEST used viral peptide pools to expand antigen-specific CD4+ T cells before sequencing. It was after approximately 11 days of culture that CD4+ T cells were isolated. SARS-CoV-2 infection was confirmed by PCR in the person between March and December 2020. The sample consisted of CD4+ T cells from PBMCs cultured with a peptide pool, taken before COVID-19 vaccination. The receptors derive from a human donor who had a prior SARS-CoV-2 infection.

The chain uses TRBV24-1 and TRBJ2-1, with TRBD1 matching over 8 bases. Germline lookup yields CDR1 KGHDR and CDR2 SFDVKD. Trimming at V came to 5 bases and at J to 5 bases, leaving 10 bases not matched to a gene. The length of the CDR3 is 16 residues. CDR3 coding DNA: TGTGCCACCAGTGTAACAGGGGGAGTCCCCCACAATGAGCAGTTCTTC. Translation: CATSVTGGVPHNEQFF.

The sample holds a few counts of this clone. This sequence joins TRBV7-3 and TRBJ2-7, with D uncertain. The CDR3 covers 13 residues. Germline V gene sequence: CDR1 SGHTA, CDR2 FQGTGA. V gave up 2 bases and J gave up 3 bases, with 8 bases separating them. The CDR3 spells CASSLGPIYEQYF. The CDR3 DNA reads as TGTGCCAGCAGCTTAGGTCCGATCTACGAGCAGTACTTC.

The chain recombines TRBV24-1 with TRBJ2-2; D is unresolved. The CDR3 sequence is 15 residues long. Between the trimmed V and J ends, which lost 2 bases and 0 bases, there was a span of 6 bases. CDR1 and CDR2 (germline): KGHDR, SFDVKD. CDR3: CATSDSATNTGELFF. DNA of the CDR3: TGTGCCACCAGTGATTCCGCCACGAACACCGGGGAGCTGTTTTTT.

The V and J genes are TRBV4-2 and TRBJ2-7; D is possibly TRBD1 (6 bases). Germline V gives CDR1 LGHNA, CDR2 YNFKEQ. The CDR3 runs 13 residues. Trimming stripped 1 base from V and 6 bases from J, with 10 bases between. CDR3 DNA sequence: TGTGCCAGCAGCCAAGGTCAGGGGTTCGAGCAGTACTTC. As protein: CASSQGQGFEQYF.

Here the CDR3 DNA reads TGTGCCAGCAGCTTTGGGCTGGGCAGCAGCGTAGACGAGCAGTACTTC. It yields the protein CASSFGLGSSVDEQYF. The V call is TRBV11-3, the J call TRBJ2-7, with D uncertain. Germline loops: CDR1 SGHNT, CDR2 YENEEA. Trimming took off 3 bases at V and 5 bases at J, with 20 bases between the two ends. This CDR3 comprises 16 residues. The full variable domain, its missing parts supplied by reference TRBV11-3 and TRBJ2-7, is EAGVVQSPRYKIIEKKQPVAFWCNPISGHNTLYWYLQNLGQGPELLIRYENEEAVDDSQLPKDRFSAERLKGVDSTLKIQPAELGDSAVYLCASSFGLGSSVDEQYFGPGTRLTVT.

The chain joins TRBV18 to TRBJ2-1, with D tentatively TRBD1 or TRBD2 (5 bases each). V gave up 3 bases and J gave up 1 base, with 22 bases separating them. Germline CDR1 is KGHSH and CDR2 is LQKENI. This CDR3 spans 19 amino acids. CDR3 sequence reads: CASSPILGDPWSSYNEQFF. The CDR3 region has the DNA TGTGCCAGCTCACCGATCTTGGGGGACCCATGGAGTTCCTACAATGAGCAGTTCTTC. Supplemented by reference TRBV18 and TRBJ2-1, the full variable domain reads NAGVMQNPRHLVRRRGQEARLRCSPMKGHSHVYWYRQLPEEGLKFMVYLQKENIIDESGMPKERFSAEFPKEGPSILRIQQVVRGDSAAYFCASSPILGDPWSSYNEQFFGPGTRLTVL.

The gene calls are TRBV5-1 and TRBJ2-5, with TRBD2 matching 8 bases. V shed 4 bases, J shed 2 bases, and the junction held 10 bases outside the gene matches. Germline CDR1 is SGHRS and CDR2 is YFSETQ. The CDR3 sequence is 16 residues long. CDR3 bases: TGCGCCAGCAGCCCCACGATAGCGGGGTTACAAGAGACCCAGTACTTC. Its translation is CASSPTIAGLQETQYF.

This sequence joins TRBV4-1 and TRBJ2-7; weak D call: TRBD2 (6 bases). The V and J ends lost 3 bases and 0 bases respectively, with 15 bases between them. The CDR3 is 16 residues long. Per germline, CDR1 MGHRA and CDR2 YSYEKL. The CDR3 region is CASSHSRDWSSYEQYF. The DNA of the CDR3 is TGCGCCAGCAGCCACTCCCGGGACTGGAGCTCCTACGAGCAGTACTTC.

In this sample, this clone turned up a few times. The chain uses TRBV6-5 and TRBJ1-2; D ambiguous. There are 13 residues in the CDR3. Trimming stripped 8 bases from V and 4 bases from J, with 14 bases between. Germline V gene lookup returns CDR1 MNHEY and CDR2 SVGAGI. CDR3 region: CASLGWRGYGYTF. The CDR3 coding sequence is TGTGCCAGCTTAGGGTGGCGCGGCTATGGCTACACCTTC.

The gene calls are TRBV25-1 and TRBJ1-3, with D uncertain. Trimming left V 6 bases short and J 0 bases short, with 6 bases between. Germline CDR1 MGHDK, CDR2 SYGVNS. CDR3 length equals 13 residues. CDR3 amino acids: CASRKISGNTIYF. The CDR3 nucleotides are TGTGCCAGCAGGAAAATCTCTGGAAACACCATATATTTT.

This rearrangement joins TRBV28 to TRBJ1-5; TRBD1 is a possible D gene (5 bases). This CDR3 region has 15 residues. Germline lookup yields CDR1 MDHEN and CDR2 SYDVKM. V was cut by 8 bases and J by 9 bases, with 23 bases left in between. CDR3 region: CASQMTGTPGWPQHF. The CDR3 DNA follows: TGTGCCAGCCAGATGACCGGGACGCCTGGGTGGCCCCAGCATTTT.

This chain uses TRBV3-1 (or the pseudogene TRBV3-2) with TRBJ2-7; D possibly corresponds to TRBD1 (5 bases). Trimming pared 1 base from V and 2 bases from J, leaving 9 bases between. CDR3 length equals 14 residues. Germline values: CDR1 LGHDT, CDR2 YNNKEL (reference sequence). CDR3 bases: TGTGCCAGCAGCCAAGCGCCAGGGCCCTACGAGCAGTACTTC. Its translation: CASSQAPGPYEQYF.

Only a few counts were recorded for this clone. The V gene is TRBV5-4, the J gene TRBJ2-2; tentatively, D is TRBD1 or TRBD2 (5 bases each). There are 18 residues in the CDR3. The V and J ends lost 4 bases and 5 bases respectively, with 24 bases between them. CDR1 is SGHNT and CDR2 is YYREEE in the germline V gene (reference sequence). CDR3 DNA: TGTGCCAGCAGCCCACGGGGCGCGCAGGGATTAGGGACCGGGGAGCTGTTTTTT. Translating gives CASSPRGAQGLGTGELFF.

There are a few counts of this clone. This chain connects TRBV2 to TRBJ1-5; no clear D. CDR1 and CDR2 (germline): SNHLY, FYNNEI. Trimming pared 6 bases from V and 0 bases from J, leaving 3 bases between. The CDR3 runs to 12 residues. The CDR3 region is CASSDSNQPQHF. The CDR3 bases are TGTGCCAGCAGCGATAGCAATCAGCCCCAGCATTTT.

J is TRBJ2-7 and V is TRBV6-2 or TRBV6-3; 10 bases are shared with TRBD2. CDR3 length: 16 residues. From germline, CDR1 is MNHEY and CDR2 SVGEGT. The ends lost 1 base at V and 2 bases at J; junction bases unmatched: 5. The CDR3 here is CASSYWGLANAYEQYF. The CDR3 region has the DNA TGTGCCAGCAGTTACTGGGGACTAGCGAACGCCTACGAGCAGTACTTC.

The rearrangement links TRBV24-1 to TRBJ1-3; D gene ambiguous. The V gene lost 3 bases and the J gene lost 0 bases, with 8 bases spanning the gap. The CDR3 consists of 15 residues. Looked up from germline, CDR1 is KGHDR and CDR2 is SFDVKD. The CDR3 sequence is CATSDPTSSGNTIYF. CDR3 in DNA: TGTGCCACCAGTGATCCGACAAGCTCTGGAAACACCATATATTTT.

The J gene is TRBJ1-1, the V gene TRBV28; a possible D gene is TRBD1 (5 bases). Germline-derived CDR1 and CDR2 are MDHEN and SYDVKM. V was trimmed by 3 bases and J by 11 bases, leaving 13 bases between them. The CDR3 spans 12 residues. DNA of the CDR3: TGTGCCAGCAGTTTTCCTACCCGGGGGGCTTTCTTT. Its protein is CASSFPTRGAFF.

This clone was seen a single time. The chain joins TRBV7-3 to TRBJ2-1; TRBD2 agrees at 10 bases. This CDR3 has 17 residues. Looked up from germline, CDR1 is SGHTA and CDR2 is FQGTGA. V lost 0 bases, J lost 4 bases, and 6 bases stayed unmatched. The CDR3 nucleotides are TGTGCCAGCAGCTTAACCCGGCGGACTAGCGGTTACAATGAGCAGTTCTTC. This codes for CASSLTRRTSGYNEQFF.

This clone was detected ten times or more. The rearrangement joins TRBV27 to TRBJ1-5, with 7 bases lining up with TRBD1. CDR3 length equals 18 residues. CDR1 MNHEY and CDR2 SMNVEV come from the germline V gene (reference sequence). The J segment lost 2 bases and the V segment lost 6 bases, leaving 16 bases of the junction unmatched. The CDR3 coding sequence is TGTGCCAGCAGGGGGCGGACAGGCGGACTTGGTGGCAATCAGCCCCAGCATTTT. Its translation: CASRGRTGGLGGNQPQHF.

CDR3 in amino acids: CASIRDYNTGELFF. The CDR3 DNA reads TGTGCCAGCATCCGGGACTACAACACCGGGGAGCTGTTTTTT. The chain combines TRBV7-2 with TRBJ2-2; 7 nucleotides line up with TRBD2. The CDR3 contains 14 residues. Germline trimming cut 7 bases from V and 2 bases from J; bases unmatched to any gene: 4. CDR1 is SGHTA, CDR2 FQGNSA, per germline.

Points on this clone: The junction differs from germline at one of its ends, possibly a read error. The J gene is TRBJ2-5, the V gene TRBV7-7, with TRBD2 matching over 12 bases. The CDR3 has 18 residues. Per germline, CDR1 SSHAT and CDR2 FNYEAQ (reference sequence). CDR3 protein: CASSLDGGLAGAQETQYF. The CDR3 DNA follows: TGTGCTAGCAGCTTAGACGGGGGACTAGCGGGCGCCCAAGAGACCCAGTACTTC.

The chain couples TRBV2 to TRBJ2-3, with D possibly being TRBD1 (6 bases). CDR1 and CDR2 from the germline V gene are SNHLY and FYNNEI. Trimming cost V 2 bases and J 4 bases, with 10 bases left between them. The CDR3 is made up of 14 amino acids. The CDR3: CASSEQGYSDTQYF. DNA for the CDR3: TGTGCCAGCAGTGAACAGGGGTATTCAGATACGCAGTATTTT.

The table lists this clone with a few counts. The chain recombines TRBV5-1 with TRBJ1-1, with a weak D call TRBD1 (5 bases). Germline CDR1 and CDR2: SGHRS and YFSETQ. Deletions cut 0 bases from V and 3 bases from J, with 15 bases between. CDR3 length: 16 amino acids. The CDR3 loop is CASSLGRDRPYTEAFF. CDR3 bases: TGCGCCAGCAGCTTGGGGAGGGACCGACCTTACACTGAAGCTTTCTTT.

The CDR3 reads CASSFGTAINYGYTF. The CDR3 DNA reads TGCGCCAGCAGCTTCGGGACAGCGATTAACTATGGCTACACCTTC. V usage is TRBV5-1 and J usage is TRBJ1-2; 7 bases agree with TRBD1. Trimming removed 2 bases from V and 1 base from J; junction bases left unmatched: 5. Per germline, CDR1 SGHRS and CDR2 YFSETQ. The CDR3 consists of 15 residues.

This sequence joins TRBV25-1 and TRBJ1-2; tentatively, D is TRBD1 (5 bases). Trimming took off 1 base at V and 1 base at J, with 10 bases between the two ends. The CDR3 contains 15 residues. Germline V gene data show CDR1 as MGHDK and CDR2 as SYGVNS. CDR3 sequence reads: CASSEFGDSNYGYTF. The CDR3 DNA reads TGTGCCAGCAGTGAATTCGGTGACAGTAACTATGGCTACACCTTC.

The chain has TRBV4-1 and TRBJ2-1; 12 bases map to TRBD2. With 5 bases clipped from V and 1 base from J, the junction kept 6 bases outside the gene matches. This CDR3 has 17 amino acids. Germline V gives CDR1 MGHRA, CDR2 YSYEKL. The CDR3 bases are TGCGCCAGCAGCACCCGGACTAGCGGGGTATCCTACAATGAGCAGTTCTTC. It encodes CASSTRTSGVSYNEQFF.

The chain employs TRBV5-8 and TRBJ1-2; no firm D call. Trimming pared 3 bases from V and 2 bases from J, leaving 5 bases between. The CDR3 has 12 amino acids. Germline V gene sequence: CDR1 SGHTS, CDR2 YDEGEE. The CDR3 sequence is CASSSRNYGYTF. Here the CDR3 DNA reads TGTGCCAGCAGCTCGAGGAACTATGGCTACACCTTC.

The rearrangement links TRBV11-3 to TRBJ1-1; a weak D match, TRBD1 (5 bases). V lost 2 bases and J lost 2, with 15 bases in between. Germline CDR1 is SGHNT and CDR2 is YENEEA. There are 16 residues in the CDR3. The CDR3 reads CASSLRQGGINTEAFF. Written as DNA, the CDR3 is TGTGCCAGCAGCTTAAGGCAGGGTGGGATTAACACTGAAGCTTTCTTT.

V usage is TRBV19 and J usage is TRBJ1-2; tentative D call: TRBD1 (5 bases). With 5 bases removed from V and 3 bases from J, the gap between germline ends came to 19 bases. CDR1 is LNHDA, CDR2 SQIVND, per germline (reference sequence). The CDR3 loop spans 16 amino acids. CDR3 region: CASSSSQQGRDYGYTF. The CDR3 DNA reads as TGTGCCAGTAGTTCGTCGCAGCAGGGTCGCGACTATGGCTACACCTTC.